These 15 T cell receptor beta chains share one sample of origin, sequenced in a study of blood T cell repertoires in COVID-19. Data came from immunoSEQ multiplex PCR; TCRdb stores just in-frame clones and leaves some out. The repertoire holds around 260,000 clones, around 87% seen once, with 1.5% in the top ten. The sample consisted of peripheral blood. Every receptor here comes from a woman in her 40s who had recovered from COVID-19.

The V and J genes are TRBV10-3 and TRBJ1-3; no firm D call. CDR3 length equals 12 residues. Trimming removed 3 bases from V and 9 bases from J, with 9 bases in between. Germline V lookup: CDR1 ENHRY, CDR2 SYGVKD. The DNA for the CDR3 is TGTGCCATCAGTGAAGATAGTGTCACCATATATTTT. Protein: CAISEDSVTIYF.

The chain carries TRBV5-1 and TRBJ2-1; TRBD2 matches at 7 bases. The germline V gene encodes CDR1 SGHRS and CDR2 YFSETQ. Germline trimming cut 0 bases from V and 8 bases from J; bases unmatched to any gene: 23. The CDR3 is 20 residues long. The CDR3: CASSLVGGFRRAIQGDEQFF. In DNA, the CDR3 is TGCGCCAGCAGCTTGGTGGGAGGGTTCCGCCGGGCCATTCAAGGCGATGAGCAGTTCTTC.

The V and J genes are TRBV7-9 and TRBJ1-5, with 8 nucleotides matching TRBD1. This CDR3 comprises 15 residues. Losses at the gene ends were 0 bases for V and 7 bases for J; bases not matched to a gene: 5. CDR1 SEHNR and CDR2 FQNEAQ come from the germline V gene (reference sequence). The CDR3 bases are TGTGCCAGCAGCTTAGCGGACAGGGAGAACCAGCCCCAGCATTTT. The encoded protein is CASSLADRENQPQHF.

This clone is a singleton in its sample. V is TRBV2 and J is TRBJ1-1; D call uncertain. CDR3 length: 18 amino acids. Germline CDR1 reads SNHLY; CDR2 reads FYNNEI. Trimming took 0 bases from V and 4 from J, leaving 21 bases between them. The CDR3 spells CASSEALRGPPYGTEAFF. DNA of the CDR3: TGTGCCAGCAGTGAAGCGCTTCGAGGGCCTCCCTACGGCACTGAAGCTTTCTTT.

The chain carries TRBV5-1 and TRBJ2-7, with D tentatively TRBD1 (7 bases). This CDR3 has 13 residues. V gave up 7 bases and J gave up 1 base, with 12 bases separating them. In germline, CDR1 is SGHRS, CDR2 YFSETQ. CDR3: CASSGDRSYEQYF. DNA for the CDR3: TGCGCCAGCTCGGGGGACAGATCCTACGAGCAGTACTTC.

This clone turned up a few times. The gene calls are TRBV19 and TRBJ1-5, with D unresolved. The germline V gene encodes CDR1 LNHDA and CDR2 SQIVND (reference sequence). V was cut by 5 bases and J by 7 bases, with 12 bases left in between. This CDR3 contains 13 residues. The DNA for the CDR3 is TGTGCCAGTAGTCCGGTCGAGGGACAGCCCCAGCATTTT. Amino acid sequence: CASSPVEGQPQHF. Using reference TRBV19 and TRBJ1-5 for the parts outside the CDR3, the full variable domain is DGGITQSPKYLFRKEGQNVTLSCEQNLNHDAMYWYRQDPGQGLRLIYYSQIVNDFQKGDIAEGYSVSREKKESFPLTVTSAQKNPTAFYLCASSPVEGQPQHFGDGTRLSIL.

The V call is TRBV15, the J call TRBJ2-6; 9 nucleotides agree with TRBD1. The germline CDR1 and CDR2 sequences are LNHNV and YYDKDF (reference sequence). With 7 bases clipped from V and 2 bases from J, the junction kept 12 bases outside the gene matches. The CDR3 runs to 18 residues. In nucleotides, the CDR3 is TGTGCCACCAAAGGCCCCGGGACAGGGACCGCTGGGGCCAACGTCCTGACTTTC. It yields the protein CATKGPGTGTAGANVLTF.

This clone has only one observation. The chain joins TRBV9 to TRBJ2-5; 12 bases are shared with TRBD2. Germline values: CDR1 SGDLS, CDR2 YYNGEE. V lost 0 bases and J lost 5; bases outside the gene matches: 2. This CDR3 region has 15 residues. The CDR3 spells CASSVGGTSGETQYF. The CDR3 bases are TGTGCCAGCAGCGTAGGAGGGACTAGCGGGGAGACCCAGTACTTC.

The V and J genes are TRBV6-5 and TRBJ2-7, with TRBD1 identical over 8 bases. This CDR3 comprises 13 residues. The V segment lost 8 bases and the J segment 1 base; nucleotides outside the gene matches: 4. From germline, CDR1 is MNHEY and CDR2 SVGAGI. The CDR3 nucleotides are TGTGCCAGCCTTTGGACAGGGTCCTACGAGCAGTACTTC. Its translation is CASLWTGSYEQYF.

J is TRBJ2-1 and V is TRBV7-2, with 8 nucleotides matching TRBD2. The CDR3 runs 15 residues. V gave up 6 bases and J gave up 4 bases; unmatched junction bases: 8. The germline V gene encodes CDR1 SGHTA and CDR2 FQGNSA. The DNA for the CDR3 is TGTGCCAGCAGTCCTGCAAGCGGGGGTTACAATGAGCAGTTCTTC. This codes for CASSPASGGYNEQFF.

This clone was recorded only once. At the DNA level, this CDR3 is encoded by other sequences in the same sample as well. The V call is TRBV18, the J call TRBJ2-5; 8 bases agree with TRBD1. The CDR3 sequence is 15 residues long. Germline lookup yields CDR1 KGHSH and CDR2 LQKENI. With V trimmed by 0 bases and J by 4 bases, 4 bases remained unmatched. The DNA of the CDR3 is TGTGCCAGCTCACCACCAGGACAGGGAGGAGAGACCCAGTACTTC. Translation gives CASSPPGQGGETQYF. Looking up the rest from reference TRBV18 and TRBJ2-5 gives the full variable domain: NAGVMQNPRHLVRRRGQEARLRCSPMKGHSHVYWYRQLPEEGLKFMVYLQKENIIDESGMPKERFSAEFPKEGPSILRIQQVVRGDSAAYFCASSPPGQGGETQYFGPGTRLLVL.

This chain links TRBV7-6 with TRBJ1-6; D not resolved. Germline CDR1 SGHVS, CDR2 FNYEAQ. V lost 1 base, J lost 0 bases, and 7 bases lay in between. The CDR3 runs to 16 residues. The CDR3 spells CASSLVGGSYNSPLHF. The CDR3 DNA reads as TGTGCCAGCAGCTTAGTCGGAGGCTCCTATAATTCACCCCTCCACTTT.

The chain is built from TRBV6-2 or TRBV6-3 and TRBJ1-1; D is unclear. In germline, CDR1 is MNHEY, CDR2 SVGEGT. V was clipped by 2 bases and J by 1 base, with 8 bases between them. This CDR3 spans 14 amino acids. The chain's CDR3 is CASSYDTPNTEAFF. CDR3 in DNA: TGTGCCAGCAGTTACGACACCCCGAACACTGAAGCTTTCTTT.

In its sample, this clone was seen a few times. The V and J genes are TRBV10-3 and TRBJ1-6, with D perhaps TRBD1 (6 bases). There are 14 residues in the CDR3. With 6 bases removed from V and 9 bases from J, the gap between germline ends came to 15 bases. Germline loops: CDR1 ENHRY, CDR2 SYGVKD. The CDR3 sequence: CAIRSGTTGSPLHF. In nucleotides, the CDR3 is TGTGCCATCAGGAGCGGCACGACAGGTTCACCCCTCCACTTT.

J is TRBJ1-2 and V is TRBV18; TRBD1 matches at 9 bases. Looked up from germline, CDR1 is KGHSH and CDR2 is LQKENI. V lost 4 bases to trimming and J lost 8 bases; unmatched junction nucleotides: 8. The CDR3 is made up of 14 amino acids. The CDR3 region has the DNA TGTGCCAGCTCACAGGGACAGGGAGTCGAGGGCTACACCTTC. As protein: CASSQGQGVEGYTF. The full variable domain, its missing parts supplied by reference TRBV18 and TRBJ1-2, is NAGVMQNPRHLVRRRGQEARLRCSPMKGHSHVYWYRQLPEEGLKFMVYLQKENIIDESGMPKERFSAEFPKEGPSILRIQQVVRGDSAAYFCASSQGQGVEGYTFGSGTRLTVV.